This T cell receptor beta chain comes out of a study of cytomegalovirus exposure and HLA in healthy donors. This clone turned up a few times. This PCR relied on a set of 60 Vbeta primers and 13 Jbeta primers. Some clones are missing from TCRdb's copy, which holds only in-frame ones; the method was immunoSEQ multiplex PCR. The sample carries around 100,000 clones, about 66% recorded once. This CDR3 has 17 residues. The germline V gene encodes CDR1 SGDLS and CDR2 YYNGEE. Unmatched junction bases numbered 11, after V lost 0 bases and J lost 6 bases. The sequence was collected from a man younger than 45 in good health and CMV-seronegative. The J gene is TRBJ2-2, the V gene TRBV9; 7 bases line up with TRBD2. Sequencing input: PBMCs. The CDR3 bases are TGTGCCAGCAGCGTAGTAGCCGCGGGAGTCGTGGCCGGGGAGCTGTTTTTT. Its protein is CASSVVAAGVVAGELFF.